The 32 T cell receptor beta chains below all came from one sample that was sequenced in a study of T cells in Graves' hyperthyroidism and ophthalmopathy. Amplification of TCR beta CDR3 regions was performed using RNA transcripts as template. TCR CDR3 underwent first-round RT-PCR with the HTBI primer set. TCRdb recomputed calls from the multiplex PCR reads with MiXCR, one row per CDR3 protein. The sample has hundreds of thousands of distinct CDR3 sequences; just under 45% are singletons. Material: peripheral blood or thyroid tissue (not recorded which). Receptor source: an adult man with Graves' disease, either hyperthyroidism or ophthalmopathy (not recorded which).

This clonotype has at least ten counts. The chain uses TRBV2 and TRBJ1-4, with TRBD1 matching over 9 bases. The junction had 7 bases not matched to a gene; V was cut back by 4 bases and J by 7 bases. CDR3 size: 15 residues. Germline lookup yields CDR1 SNHLY and CDR2 FYNNEI. The CDR3 loop reads CASSASGTGREKLFF. The CDR3 coding sequence is TGTGCCAGCAGTGCTTCCGGGACAGGGCGTGAAAAACTGTTTTTT.

The genes are TRBV7-9 and TRBJ1-3; D gene uncertain. The CDR3 loop spans 17 amino acids. V dropped 4 bases and J dropped 0 bases, with 16 bases sitting between them. CDR1 is SEHNR and CDR2 is FQNEAQ in the germline V gene (reference sequence). Here the CDR3 DNA reads TGTGCCAGCAGCTCAACCGCTAGGGTACTCTCTGGAAACACCATATATTTT. Translating it yields CASSSTARVLSGNTIYF.

This clonotype came up a few times. The chain joins TRBV5-8 to TRBJ1-1; 7 positions match TRBD1. V lost 4 bases, J lost 1 base, and 7 bases stayed unmatched. Germline loops: CDR1 SGHTS, CDR2 YDEGEE. The CDR3 has 15 residues. The CDR3 region is CASSMIDRENTEAFF. The CDR3 DNA is TGTGCCAGCAGCATGATCGACAGGGAGAACACTGAAGCTTTCTTT.

This chain joins TRBV20-1 and TRBJ1-5, with no clear D. CDR1 is DFQATT and CDR2 is SNEGSKA in the germline V gene (reference sequence). Trimming removed 5 bases from V and 4 bases from J, with 15 bases in between. The CDR3 has 14 amino acids. The DNA for the CDR3 is TGCAGTGCTTTTAACTTAGTCTCGAATCAGCCCCAGCATTTT. Amino acids: CSAFNLVSNQPQHF.

This chain connects TRBV24-1 to TRBJ1-3; D ambiguous. The CDR3 is made up of 13 amino acids. In germline, CDR1 is KGHDR, CDR2 SFDVKD. Trimming removed 7 bases at V and 7 bases at J, with 13 bases between. CDR3 bases: TGTGCCACCAGAGACTCGGGCGGGAACACCATATATTTT. It encodes CATRDSGGNTIYF.

The chain recombines TRBV9 with TRBJ2-5, with 9 bases identical to TRBD1. Germline trimming cut 2 bases from V and 2 bases from J; bases unmatched to any gene: 4. This CDR3 contains 15 residues. Per the germline V gene, CDR1 is SGDLS and CDR2 is YYNGEE. The CDR3 region has the DNA TGTGCCAGCAGCGTCCACGGGACAGGGCAAGAGACCCAGTACTTC. Its protein is CASSVHGTGQETQYF.

The genes are TRBV6-1 and TRBJ1-2; D perhaps matches TRBD1 (6 bases). This CDR3 comprises 13 residues. Trimming left V 6 bases short and J 6 bases short, with 14 bases between. Germline V gene sequence: CDR1 MNHNS, CDR2 SASEGT. The CDR3 protein is CASRPTGSDGYTF. The DNA of the CDR3 is TGTGCCAGCAGACCTACAGGGTCGGATGGCTACACCTTC.

This sequence joins TRBV25-1 and TRBJ1-1; the match to TRBD1 covers 8 bases. The J segment lost 5 bases and the V segment lost 4 bases, leaving 9 bases of the junction unmatched. The CDR3 covers 15 residues. Germline V gives CDR1 MGHDK, CDR2 SYGVNS. The CDR3 region has the DNA TGTGCCAGCAGTGGCTGGACAGGGCGAGGGACTGAAGCTTTCTTT. Its translation is CASSGWTGRGTEAFF.

The V and J genes are TRBV9 and TRBJ1-5; D gene unclear. The germline CDR1 and CDR2 sequences are SGDLS and YYNGEE. Trimming pared 4 bases from V and 1 base from J, leaving 12 bases between. The CDR3 extends over 15 amino acids. The CDR3 region is CASSHQHSSNQPQHF. The CDR3 DNA follows: TGTGCCAGCAGCCACCAGCATTCGAGCAATCAGCCCCAGCATTTT.

V usage is TRBV2 and J usage is TRBJ2-2; D unclear. From germline, CDR1 is SNHLY and CDR2 FYNNEI. This CDR3 contains 13 residues. Between the trimmed V and J ends, which lost 6 bases and 8 bases, there was a span of 13 bases. CDR3 nucleotide sequence: TGTGCCAGCAGCTTAGTCCCACAGGGGGAGCTGTTTTTT. This sequence encodes CASSLVPQGELFF.

The chain carries TRBV7-9 and TRBJ1-1, with 8 bases fitting TRBD1. Trimming cost V 8 bases and J 3 bases; bases outside gene matches: 5. The germline gives CDR1 SEHNR, CDR2 FQNEAQ (reference sequence). The CDR3 totals 13 residues. The chain's CDR3 is CASGTGWDTEAFF. The DNA for the CDR3 is TGTGCCAGCGGGACAGGATGGGACACTGAAGCTTTCTTT.

The gene calls are TRBV7-4 and TRBJ1-2; no definite D call. V was trimmed by 5 bases and J by 4 bases, leaving 14 bases between them. This CDR3 is 14 amino acids long. Germline V gene lookup returns CDR1 SGHVT and CDR2 SQSDAQ. The CDR3 nucleotides are TGTGCCAGCAGCCTAAATTCAGCCTCCTATGGCTACACCTTC. This gives the protein CASSLNSASYGYTF.

This clonotype was observed a few times. This chain joins TRBV7-9 and TRBJ1-6, with TRBD1 matching over 9 bases. Looked up from germline, CDR1 is SEHNR and CDR2 is FQNEAQ (reference sequence). Losses at the gene ends were 5 bases for V and 9 bases for J; bases not matched to a gene: 11. This CDR3 spans 16 amino acids. This CDR3 reads CASSQDWGQGGSPLHF. In DNA, the CDR3 is TGTGCCAGCAGCCAAGATTGGGGACAGGGTGGTTCACCCCTCCACTTT. The whole variable domain, remainder taken from reference TRBV7-9 and TRBJ1-6, is DTGVSQNPRHKITKRGQNVTFRCDPISEHNRLYWYRQTLGQGPEFLTYFQNEAQLEKSRLLSDRFSAERPKGSFSTLEIQRTEQGDSAMYLCASSQDWGQGGSPLHFGNGTRLTVT.

To note about this clonotype: The junction departs from germline at one end; a sequencing error may be responsible. This sequence joins TRBV20-1 and TRBJ2-2, with TRBD2 as a possible D gene (5 bases). Per the germline V gene, CDR1 is DFQATT and CDR2 is SNEGSKA (reference sequence). CDR3 length: 14 amino acids. CDR3 DNA sequence: TGCAGTGCTAGATCCGACGGGAACACCGGGGAGCTGCTTTTT. Translation gives CSARSDGNTGELLF.

The gene calls are TRBV6-1 and TRBJ2-7, with D perhaps TRBD1 (6 bases). This CDR3 is 13 amino acids long. V was pared by 4 bases and J by 2 bases, with 9 bases between. From germline, CDR1 is MNHNS and CDR2 SASEGT. CDR3 coding DNA: TGTGCCAGCAGTGGTAGGGGGACCTACGAGCAGTACTTC. Its translation: CASSGRGTYEQYF.

This sequence joins TRBV9 and TRBJ2-7, with 7 bases lining up with TRBD2. V lost 0 bases and J lost 3; bases outside the gene matches: 3. The CDR3 contains 14 residues. Per the germline V gene, CDR1 is SGDLS and CDR2 is YYNGEE. The DNA for the CDR3 is TGTGCCAGCAGCGTAGGCAGGGAGGGCTACGAGCAGTACTTC. As protein: CASSVGREGYEQYF.

The chain couples TRBV15 to TRBJ1-3; D not resolved. V lost 5 bases, J lost 0 bases, and 11 bases lay in between. This CDR3 region has 15 residues. Germline CDR1 reads LNHNV; CDR2 reads YYDKDF (reference sequence). CDR3 DNA: TGTGCCACCAGCCACCCCGGTGGCTCTGGAAACACCATATATTTT. It encodes CATSHPGGSGNTIYF.

In this sample, this clonotype turned up a few times. This chain uses TRBV7-9 with TRBJ1-1, with D unresolved. The CDR3 is made up of 13 amino acids. Germline V gene sequence: CDR1 SEHNR, CDR2 FQNEAQ (reference sequence). V was trimmed by 2 bases and J by 5 bases, leaving 9 bases between them. The CDR3 bases are TGTGCCAGCAGCTTATCTACACGGACTGAAGCTTTCTTT. Amino acids: CASSLSTRTEAFF.

V and J are TRBV2 and TRBJ2-5; D may be TRBD1 or TRBD2 (5 bases each). CDR1 is SNHLY and CDR2 is FYNNEI in the germline V gene. The CDR3 length is 16 residues. V was clipped by 2 bases and J by 0 bases, with 13 bases between them. The CDR3 DNA reads TGTGCCAGCAGTGAACTGAAGGGGACGTACCAAGAGACCCAGTACTTC. Its translation is CASSELKGTYQETQYF. The complete variable domain, with remaining parts taken from reference TRBV2 and TRBJ2-5, reads EPEVTQTPSHQVTQMGQEVILRCVPISNHLYFYWYRQILGQKVEFLVSFYNNEISEKSEIFDDQFSVERPDGSNFTLKIRSTKLEDSAMYFCASSELKGTYQETQYFGPGTRLLVL.

The gene calls are TRBV7-2 and TRBJ1-6; D not certain. The CDR3 totals 16 residues. With 3 bases removed from V and 8 bases from J, the gap between germline ends came to 17 bases. CDR1 and CDR2 (germline): SGHTA, FQGNSA. The CDR3 region has the DNA TGTGCCAGCAGCTTCCCGGCGGCAGCAGGTGATTCACCCCTCCACTTT. Its protein product is CASSFPAAAGDSPLHF.

The chain combines TRBV25-1 with TRBJ2-5; 8 nucleotides align to TRBD1. Germline-derived CDR1 and CDR2 are MGHDK and SYGVNS. The CDR3 has 14 residues. Written as DNA, the CDR3 is TGTGCTAGAGATTGGGGCAGGGGGCGGGAGACCCAGTACTTC. Protein sequence: CARDWGRGRETQYF. The full variable domain, with the rest looked up from reference TRBV25-1 and TRBJ2-5, is EADIYQTPRYLVIGTGKKITLECSQTMGHDKMYWYQQDPGMELHLIHYSYGVNSTEKGDLSSESTVSRIRTEHFPLTLESARPSHTSQYLCARDWGRGRETQYFGPGTRLLVL.

The chain joins TRBV20-1 to TRBJ2-2, with D unresolved. This CDR3 is 11 amino acids long. From germline, CDR1 is DFQATT and CDR2 SNEGSKA (reference sequence). V lost 1 base, J lost 12 bases, and 9 bases lay in between. This chain's CDR3 is CSARARGQLFF. CDR3 nucleotide sequence: TGCAGTGCTAGAGCCCGTGGACAGCTGTTTTTT.

This chain joins TRBV10-3 and TRBJ2-7; 9 bases are a match to TRBD1. The germline gives CDR1 ENHRY, CDR2 SYGVKD. J gave up 2 bases and V 10 bases, and 15 bases lay outside the gene matches. This CDR3 contains 16 residues. The CDR3 sequence is CASRKLGTGRPYEQYF. CDR3 bases: TGTGCCAGCAGAAAGCTCGGGACAGGGAGACCCTACGAGCAGTACTTC.

The CDR3: CASSAKKGSYTEAFF. CDR3 in DNA: TGTGCCAGCAGTGCTAAAAAGGGTTCTTACACTGAAGCTTTCTTT. V is TRBV2 and J is TRBJ1-1, with D hard to call. V was trimmed by 4 bases and J by 3 bases, leaving 15 bases between them. The length of the CDR3 is 15 residues. CDR1 is SNHLY, CDR2 FYNNEI, per germline.

Concerning this clonotype: Just one base apart from a much larger clone, this may be a read error. V and J are TRBV7-9 and TRBJ1-4; 9 bases match TRBD1. Germline V gives CDR1 SEHNR, CDR2 FQNEAQ (reference sequence). This CDR3 is built from 13 residues. V dropped 8 bases and J dropped 6; count of bases not matched to a gene: 4. The CDR3 DNA sequence: TGTGCCAGCGGCCGGGACAGGGATGAAAAACTGTTTTTT. This encodes CASGRDRDEKLFF.

The J gene is TRBJ2-5, the V gene TRBV10-3; TRBD1 is a possible D gene (6 bases). The germline V gene has CDR1 ENHRY and CDR2 SYGVKD. V was clipped by 5 bases and J by 5 bases, with 18 bases between them. The CDR3 is 15 residues long. The CDR3 here is CAISQQGVDSETQYF. CDR3 nucleotide sequence: TGTGCCATCAGTCAACAGGGAGTGGATTCGGAGACCCAGTACTTC.

This chain connects TRBV10-1 to TRBJ2-7; D is possibly TRBD1 (6 bases). There are 15 residues in the CDR3. Per germline, CDR1 WNHNN and CDR2 SYGVQD (reference sequence). V lost 4 bases, J lost 4 bases, and 17 bases lay in between. Here the CDR3 reads CASSGMGATIYEQYF. DNA of the CDR3: TGCGCCAGCAGTGGGATGGGGGCCACCATATACGAGCAGTACTTC.

The chain couples TRBV10-3 to TRBJ1-2, with 8 bases matching TRBD1. J gave up 3 bases and V 3 bases, and 3 bases lay outside the gene matches. Germline V gene data show CDR1 as ENHRY and CDR2 as SYGVKD. The CDR3 has 14 amino acids. This CDR3 reads CAISDWGQDYGYTF. The DNA for the CDR3 is TGTGCCATCAGTGATTGGGGACAGGACTATGGCTACACCTTC.

This sequence joins TRBV7-2 and TRBJ1-3; 8 nucleotides line up with TRBD1. Trimming cost V 1 base and J 0 bases; bases outside gene matches: 2. The V gene's germline CDR1 is SGHTA and CDR2 FQGNSA. The CDR3 has 16 amino acids. The CDR3 DNA reads TGTGCCAGCAGCTTAGGGACAGGGATCTCTGGAAACACCATATATTTT. This encodes CASSLGTGISGNTIYF.

This clonotype was seen only a few times. V usage is TRBV24-1 and J usage is TRBJ2-2, with no clear D. CDR3 length equals 14 residues. The V gene lost 6 bases and the J gene lost 3 bases, with 10 bases spanning the gap. The germline CDR1 and CDR2 sequences are KGHDR and SFDVKD. The CDR3: CATSRPGYTGELFF. For the CDR3, the DNA is TGTGCCACCAGTCGTCCAGGCTACACCGGGGAGCTGTTTTTT.

This clonotype appeared once. The junction differs from germline at one of its ends, possibly a read error. The chain is built from TRBV12-3 or TRBV12-4 and TRBJ1-5; weak D call: TRBD1 (6 bases). This CDR3 has 14 residues. CDR3 bases: TGCGCCAGCCGCCCCGGACAGTTCTCTCAGCCCCAGCATTTT. Amino acids: CASRPGQFSQPQHF.

This clonotype was detected a few times. This sequence joins TRBV24-1 and TRBJ2-5, with 13 bases fitting TRBD2. Trimming at V came to 1 base and at J to 1 base, leaving 5 bases not matched to a gene. Germline-derived CDR1 and CDR2 are KGHDR and SFDVKD. The CDR3 has 18 amino acids. Written as DNA, the CDR3 is TGTGCCACCAGTGATTTTGGGACTAGCGGGACGCTCCAAGAGACCCAGTACTTC. Encoded protein: CATSDFGTSGTLQETQYF.